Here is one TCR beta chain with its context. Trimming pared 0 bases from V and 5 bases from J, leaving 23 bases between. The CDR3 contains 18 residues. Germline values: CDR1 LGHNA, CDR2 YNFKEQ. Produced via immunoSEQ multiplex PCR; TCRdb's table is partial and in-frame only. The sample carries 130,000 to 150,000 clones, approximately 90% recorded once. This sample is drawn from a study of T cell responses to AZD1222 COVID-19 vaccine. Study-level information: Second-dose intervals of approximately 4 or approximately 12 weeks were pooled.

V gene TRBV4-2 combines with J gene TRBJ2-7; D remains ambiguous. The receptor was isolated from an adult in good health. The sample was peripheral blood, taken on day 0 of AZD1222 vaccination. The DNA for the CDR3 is TGTGCCAGCAGCCAAGATCCCCCAGAGACTTTAAGGGCCAACGAGCAGTACTTC. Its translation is CASSQDPPETLRANEQYF.